Each of the 17 T cell receptor beta chains below was sequenced from the same sample in a study of blood T cell repertoires in COVID-19. The method was immunoSEQ multiplex PCR; TCRdb's version includes in-frame clones alone and lacks a portion of them. Of just over 650,000 clones listed, around 90% are singletons. The sample consisted of peripheral blood. These receptors all come from a young woman with acute or convalescent COVID-19.

This clone was counted once. J is TRBJ2-7 and V is TRBV5-1; a weak D match, TRBD1 (5 bases). V was clipped by 2 bases and J by 3 bases, with 12 bases between them. The CDR3 length is 14 residues. CDR1 and CDR2 (germline): SGHRS, YFSETQ. The CDR3 spells CASSLDRELYEQYF. For the CDR3, the DNA is TGCGCCAGCAGCTTAGACAGAGAGCTCTACGAGCAGTACTTC. The complete variable domain, with remaining parts taken from reference TRBV5-1 and TRBJ2-7, reads KAGVTQTPRYLIKTRGQQVTLSCSPISGHRSVSWYQQTPGQGLQFLFEYFSETQRNKGNFPGRFSGRQFSNSRSEMNVSTLELGDSALYLCASSLDRELYEQYFGPGTRLTVT.

A remark on this clone: At one of its ends the junction is not consistent with the germline gene, which may arise from a read error. This chain links TRBV19 with TRBJ1-1; 7 positions match TRBD1. Germline V gives CDR1 LNHDA, CDR2 SQIVND (reference sequence). The CDR3 runs 13 residues. DNA of the CDR3: TGTGCCAGTAGAATAGACAGGGACACTGAAGCTTTCTTT. Translating it yields CASRIDRDTEAFF. The whole variable domain, filled in from reference TRBV19 and TRBJ1-1, reads DGGITQSPKYLFRKEGQNVTLSCEQNLNHDAMYWYRQDPGQGLRLIYYSQIVNDFQKGDIAEGYSVSREKKESFPLTVTSAQKNPTAFYLCASRIDRDTEAFFGQGTRLTVV.

V and J are TRBV2 and TRBJ2-5; 7 nucleotides agree with TRBD1. The V segment lost 7 bases and the J segment 5 bases; nucleotides outside the gene matches: 7. The CDR3 has 13 residues. Germline V gene data show CDR1 as SNHLY and CDR2 as FYNNEI. CDR3 sequence (DNA): TGTGCCAGCAAACAGACAGGGACGGAGACCCAGTACTTC. Residues: CASKQTGTETQYF.

V and J are TRBV18 and TRBJ1-2; 11 positions agree with TRBD1. The V and J ends lost 4 bases and 4 bases, in that order; junction bases with no gene match: 17. Germline V lookup: CDR1 KGHSH, CDR2 LQKENI. The CDR3 has 19 amino acids. The CDR3 nucleotides are TGTGCCAGCTCACACGGGACAGGGGGAGTCGGCATTAAAGGCTATGGCTACACCTTC. Amino acids: CASSHGTGGVGIKGYGYTF.

V is TRBV4-3 and J is TRBJ2-2; D possibly corresponds to TRBD1 (6 bases). V was trimmed by 1 base and J by 4 bases, leaving 22 bases between them. This CDR3 has 19 residues. Germline V gene data show CDR1 as LGHNA and CDR2 as YSLEER. The CDR3 bases are TGCGCCAGCAGCCAAGTGGTGTCCGGAGGACAGATAACCACCGGGGAGCTGTTTTTT. Amino acids: CASSQVVSGGQITTGELFF.

The chain uses TRBV9 and TRBJ1-3; tentative D call: TRBD1 (6 bases). Germline loops: CDR1 SGDLS, CDR2 YYNGEE. V was cut by 3 bases and J by 0 bases, with 13 bases left in between. The CDR3 spans 16 residues. In DNA, the CDR3 is TGTGCCAGCAGCGCAAGCCCCAGGGGCTCTGGAAACACCATATATTTT. Translation: CASSASPRGSGNTIYF. Using reference TRBV9 and TRBJ1-3 for the parts outside the CDR3, the full variable domain is DSGVTQTPKHLITATGQRVTLRCSPRSGDLSVYWYQQSLDQGLQFLIQYYNGEERAKGNILERFSAQQFPDLHSELNLSSLELGDSALYFCASSASPRGSGNTIYFGEGSWLTVV.

The V and J genes are TRBV19 and TRBJ1-2; D possibly corresponds to TRBD1 (5 bases). Germline loops: CDR1 LNHDA, CDR2 SQIVND (reference sequence). The CDR3 has 11 residues. The V gene lost 3 bases and the J gene lost 11 bases, with 10 bases spanning the gap. This chain's CDR3 is CASSIRGEYTF. Here the CDR3 DNA reads TGTGCCAGTAGTATTCGGGGGGAATACACCTTC.

V is TRBV12-3 or TRBV12-4 and J is TRBJ1-1; TRBD1 aligns across 8 bases. The ends lost 4 bases at V and 6 bases at J; junction bases unmatched: 4. The CDR3 is 13 residues long. The CDR3 is CASSSTGVAEAFF. The CDR3 DNA is TGTGCCAGCAGTTCGACAGGGGTGGCTGAAGCTTTCTTT.

J is TRBJ2-7 and V is TRBV18, with a possible D match to TRBD1 (6 bases). This CDR3 region has 15 residues. V lost 0 bases to trimming and J lost 6 bases, with 15 bases between them. CDR1 and CDR2 from the germline V gene are KGHSH and LQKENI. The CDR3 sequence: CASSPPGRGVGEQYF. In DNA form, the CDR3 reads TGTGCCAGCTCACCACCGGGCAGGGGAGTTGGCGAGCAGTACTTC.

The chain is built from TRBV6-5 and TRBJ2-7; D is perhaps TRBD2 (6 bases). The V end lost 2 bases, the J end lost 0 bases, and 8 bases lay between the germline ends. The CDR3 is 14 residues long. Per germline, CDR1 MNHEY and CDR2 SVGAGI. The CDR3 region has the DNA TGTGCCAGCAGTTACGACGGGAGCTCCTACGAGCAGTACTTC. The encoded protein is CASSYDGSSYEQYF.

DNA of the CDR3: TGTGCCATCGGGCAGTCCCTGAACACTGAAGCTTTCTTT. Protein product: CAIGQSLNTEAFF. The V gene is TRBV10-3, the J gene TRBJ1-1; D not certain. The germline V gene has CDR1 ENHRY and CDR2 SYGVKD. This CDR3 is 13 amino acids long. V was trimmed by 8 bases and J by 0 bases, leaving 10 bases between them.

This chain uses TRBV6-5 with TRBJ1-2; 8 nucleotides agree with TRBD1. V lost 6 bases and J lost 4; bases outside the gene matches: 4. The length of the CDR3 is 13 residues. Germline loops: CDR1 MNHEY, CDR2 SVGAGI. The CDR3 reads CASRPTGAYGYTF. Written as DNA, the CDR3 is TGTGCCAGCAGACCGACAGGGGCCTATGGCTACACCTTC.

The CDR3 DNA reads as TGTGCCAGCAGCCCCAGACTAGCGCCCGGGGAGCTGTTTTTT. Protein product: CASSPRLAPGELFF. J is TRBJ2-2 and V is TRBV7-2; 8 positions match TRBD2. This CDR3 is 14 amino acids long. Unmatched junction bases numbered 5, after V lost 5 bases and J lost 6 bases. The germline V gene has CDR1 SGHTA and CDR2 FQGNSA.

The chain recombines TRBV21-1 with TRBJ1-3; the table's D call, TRBD1, has no DNA check behind it. TRBV21-1 is described as a pseudogene. The CDR3 covers 17 residues. The CDR3 is CASSSLVGAYSGNTIYF. In DNA form, the CDR3 reads TGTGCCAGCAGCTCCCTGGTGGGGGCCTACTCTGGAAACACCATATATTTT.

The chain has TRBV24-1 and TRBJ2-7; maybe TRBD2 (6 bases). CDR3 size: 15 residues. CDR1 KGHDR and CDR2 SFDVKD come from the germline V gene. V was trimmed by 2 bases and J by 2 bases, leaving 12 bases between them. CDR3 residues: CATSDSGTRPYEQYF. CDR3 sequence (DNA): TGTGCCACCAGTGATTCCGGGACTCGACCCTACGAGCAGTACTTC.

The chain couples TRBV4-2 to TRBJ2-7; maybe TRBD2 (5 bases). In germline, CDR1 is LGHNA, CDR2 YNFKEQ. V was trimmed by 2 bases and J by 2 bases, leaving 7 bases between them. This CDR3 has 13 amino acids. CDR3 region: CASSQPGTYEQYF. The CDR3 nucleotides read TGTGCCAGCAGCCAACCGGGAACCTACGAGCAGTACTTC.

This chain links TRBV9 with TRBJ1-3, with TRBD1 matching over 7 bases. CDR3 size: 14 residues. CDR1 is SGDLS and CDR2 is YYNGEE in the germline V gene. Trimming removed 2 bases from V and 2 bases from J; junction bases left unmatched: 1. CDR3: CASSVGTAGNTIYF. The CDR3 DNA follows: TGTGCCAGCAGCGTTGGGACAGCTGGAAACACCATATATTTT. The variable domain in full, with the rest retrieved from reference TRBV9 and TRBJ1-3, is DSGVTQTPKHLITATGQRVTLRCSPRSGDLSVYWYQQSLDQGLQFLIQYYNGEERAKGNILERFSAQQFPDLHSELNLSSLELGDSALYFCASSVGTAGNTIYFGEGSWLTVV.